Listed below are T cell receptor beta chains from one sample, sequenced in a study of blood T cell repertoires in COVID-19. The protocol was immunoSEQ multiplex PCR, while the TCRdb copy is restricted to in-frame clones and leaves out a portion. Among around 110,000 clones listed, about nine tenths were seen once. Input material: peripheral blood. The receptors were sampled from a human donor with active COVID-19. The donor label of this sample is uncertain. The CDR3 runs from the conserved cysteine through the conserved F or W. The D gene is left open where the match is weak. Not every row has a clone size; where given, it reads once, few, many or a size class.

J | D | V | size | CDR3 | DNA
TRBJ1-2 | . | TRBV6-6 | . | CASSYDRTYGYTF | TGTGCCAGCAGTTACGACAGAACCTATGGCTACACCTTC
TRBJ2-1 | . | TRBV21-1 | . | CASSKGVGRGKRNEQFF | TGTGCCAGCAGCAAAGGAGTCGGGCGGGGGAAGCGGAATGAGCAGTTCTTC
TRBJ2-5 | TRBD2 | TRBV6-2/TRBV6-3 | . | CASSYPLAGARQETQYF | TGTGCCAGCAGTTACCCCCTAGCGGGGGCCCGACAAGAGACCCAGTACTTC
TRBJ1-1 | TRBD1 | TRBV6-2/TRBV6-3 | . | CASSGDRYTEAFF | TGTGCCAGCAGTGGGGACAGATACACTGAAGCTTTCTTT
TRBJ1-2 | . | TRBV6-2/TRBV6-3 | . | CASSPPPGPNYGYTF | TGTGCCAGCAGCCCTCCCCCGGGTCCTAACTATGGCTACACCTTC
TRBJ1-1 | . | TRBV11-1 | . | CASSVGGNTEAFF | TGTGCCAGCTCCGTGGGGGGGAACACTGAAGCTTTCTTT
TRBJ2-5 | . | TRBV7-6 | . | CASSPSGAGAVKTQYF | TGTGCCAGCAGCCCCTCCGGGGCGGGGGCTGTAAAGACCCAGTACTTC
TRBJ1-1 | . | TRBV24-1 | . | CATSVLRHSNTEAFF | TGTGCCACCAGTGTGCTGAGACACTCGAACACTGAAGCTTTCTTT
TRBJ1-3 | . | TRBV4-3 | . | CASSHEKPGALSGNTIYF | TGCGCCAGCAGCCATGAAAAACCGGGAGCTCTTTCTGGAAACACCATATATTTT
TRBJ2-2 | TRBD1 | TRBV30 | . | CAWTPSRTGNPSNTGELFF | TGTGCCTGGACCCCGTCCCGGACAGGAAACCCGTCGAACACCGGGGAGCTGTTTTTT
TRBJ2-1 | . | TRBV6-6 | . | CASSLGGTSSYNEQFF | TGTGCCAGCAGCCTCGGGGGGACAAGCTCCTACAATGAGCAGTTCTTC
TRBJ1-1 | TRBD1 | TRBV19 | . | CASSTTGGAYTEAFF | TGTGCCAGTAGTACGACAGGGGGCGCATACACTGAAGCTTTCTTT
TRBJ2-2 | TRBD1 | TRBV4-3 | once | CASSQRIGGHIPNTGELFF | TGCGCCAGCAGCCAGCGGATAGGGGGCCACATTCCGAACACCGGGGAGCTGTTTTTT
TRBJ2-2 | . | TRBV12-3/TRBV12-4 | . | CASSSRTGELFF | TGTGCCAGCAGTTCCAGGACCGGGGAGCTGTTTTTT
TRBJ2-1 | . | TRBV5-4 | . | CASTHTNYNEQFF | TGTGCCAGCACCCACACAAACTACAATGAGCAGTTCTTC
TRBJ2-7 | TRBD1 | TRBV2 | . | CASSGDRASYEQYF | TGTGCCAGCAGTGGGGACAGAGCCTCCTACGAGCAGTACTTC
TRBJ1-4 | TRBD1 | TRBV4-2 | . | CASSQGTGGVKGNEKLFF | TGTGCCAGCAGCCAAGGGACAGGGGGCGTAAAGGGGAATGAAAAACTGTTTTTT
TRBJ2-2 | . | TRBV11-3 | . | CASSFLAGELFF | TGTGCCAGCAGCTTTCTTGCCGGGGAGCTGTTTTTT
TRBJ2-4 | . | TRBV7-9 | . | CASSLLEGGREYF | TGTGCCAGCAGCTTACTCGAGGGCGGACGGGAGTACTTC
TRBJ1-3 | . | TRBV6-6 | . | CASSPTGNTIYF | TGTGCCAGCAGTCCCACTGGAAACACCATATATTTT
TRBJ2-3 | TRBD1 | TRBV6-2/TRBV6-3 | . | CASSYPYLLRQGSTDTQYF | TGTGCCAGCAGTTACCCCTACCTTTTACGACAGGGGAGCACAGATACGCAGTATTTT
TRBJ2-3 | TRBD2 | TRBV15 | . | CATSRGAGGLLADTQYF | TGTGCCACCAGCAGAGGAGCGGGGGGGCTTCTCGCAGATACGCAGTATTTT
TRBJ2-5 | . | TRBV6-5 | . | CASAGNHQETQYF | TGTGCCAGCGCAGGGAACCACCAAGAGACCCAGTACTTC
TRBJ2-3 | TRBD2 | TRBV27 | . | CASSPRRGTIGRIDTQYF | TGTGCCAGCAGTCCGAGACGAGGGACTATCGGTCGGATAGATACGCAGTATTTT
TRBJ1-4 | TRBD1 | TRBV4-3 | . | CASSQGAALTGGNEKLFF | TGCGCCAGCAGCCAGGGGGCAGCCTTAACAGGGGGTAATGAAAAACTGTTTTTT
TRBJ1-4 | TRBD1 | TRBV3-1/TRBV3-2 | . | CASSQVRGDRAEKLFF | TGTGCCAGCAGCCAAGTACGCGGAGACAGGGCTGAAAAACTGTTTTTT
TRBJ1-1 | . | TRBV3-1/TRBV3-2 | . | CASSRSGGEAFF | TGTGCCAGCAGCCGTTCGGGGGGAGAAGCTTTCTTT
TRBJ2-7 | . | TRBV6-6 | . | CASILDGVEGSYEQYF | TGTGCCAGCATTTTAGACGGGGTGGAAGGCTCCTACGAGCAGTACTTC
TRBJ2-1 | . | TRBV18 | . | CASSPKVHSEQFF | TGTGCCAGCTCACCAAAGGTTCATAGCGAGCAGTTCTTC
TRBJ1-2 | TRBD1 | TRBV5-4 | . | CASSADRDRGLRGGYTF | TGTGCCAGCAGCGCGGACCGGGACAGGGGGTTACGTGGCGGCTACACCTTC
TRBJ1-5 | . | TRBV20-1 | . | CSARQGQPQHF | TGCAGTGCTAGACAGGGTCAGCCCCAGCATTTT
TRBJ2-3 | TRBD2 | TRBV9 | . | CASSVESLAGAYTDTQYF | TGTGCCAGCAGCGTAGAGTCTCTAGCGGGGGCCTACACAGATACGCAGTATTTT
TRBJ1-1 | . | TRBV6-5 | . | CASSNSRVTEAFF | TGTGCCAGCAGTAACTCTCGCGTGACTGAAGCTTTCTTT
TRBJ2-5 | TRBD1 | TRBV3-1/TRBV3-2 | . | CASSERDRGETQYF | TGTGCCAGCAGCGAGCGGGACAGGGGGGAGACCCAGTACTTC
TRBJ1-6 | . | TRBV27 | few | CASSQSDRSNSPLHF | TGTGCCAGCAGCCAGAGTGACAGATCGAATTCACCCCTCCACTTT
TRBJ2-7 | . | TRBV9 | . | CASTPGSRGEQYF | TGTGCCAGCACGCCCGGATCAAGGGGCGAGCAGTACTTC
TRBJ2-7 | . | TRBV3-1/TRBV3-2 | . | CASSGQAYEQYF | TGTGCCAGCAGCGGGCAGGCCTACGAGCAGTACTTC
TRBJ1-2 | . | TRBV14 | . | CASSQEADSLSGNYGYTF | TGTGCCAGCAGCCAAGAGGCGGACAGCCTCTCGGGAAACTATGGCTACACCTTC
TRBJ2-1 | TRBD2 | TRBV6-1 | . | CASSNSGGAYNEQFF | TGTGCCAGCAGCAATAGCGGGGGGGCCTACAATGAGCAGTTCTTC
TRBJ2-3 | . | TRBV3-1/TRBV3-2 | once | CASAYVYEQVGPDTQYF | TGTGCCAGCGCCTACGTTTATGAACAGGTGGGTCCAGATACGCAGTATTTT
TRBJ1-1 | TRBD1 | TRBV24-1 | . | CATSDRTGGNTEAFF | TGTGCCACCAGTGATCGAACAGGGGGGAACACTGAAGCTTTCTTT
TRBJ2-7 | . | TRBV13 | . | CASSLTTATSSYEQYF | TGTGCCAGCAGCTTAACTACGGCGACTAGTTCCTACGAGCAGTACTTC
TRBJ2-1 | . | TRBV9 | . | CASSSGILNYNEQFF | TGTGCCAGCAGCTCCGGGATCCTTAACTACAATGAGCAGTTCTTC
TRBJ1-2 | TRBD1 | TRBV18 | . | CASSQDRVSGYTF | TGTGCCAGCTCACAGGACAGGGTGTCGGGCTACACCTTC
TRBJ1-5 | . | TRBV18 | once | CASSPSQGRNQPQHF | TGTGCCAGCTCACCTTCACAGGGCAGAAATCAGCCCCAGCATTTT